This TCR beta chain was identified during a study of cytomegalovirus exposure and HLA in healthy donors. Study results and limitations: In a later analysis, specific HLA alleles were associated with 16,000 or so TCR beta sequences at a 0.05 false discovery rate. V- and J-gene trimming of TCR beta was linked (in a later analysis) to a missense DCLRE1C variant. Published work reported that the classifier diagnosed cytomegalovirus status with high specificity and sensitivity.

The CDR3 loop spans 14 amino acids. The V and J ends lost 6 bases and 11 bases, in that order; junction bases with no gene match: 13. CDR1 MNHEY and CDR2 SVGAGI come from the germline V gene. This clone was recorded a few times. What it recognizes is unknown. PCR primers comprised 60 Vbeta and 13 Jbeta primers. This table comes from immunoSEQ multiplex PCR, and its TCRdb copy is limited to in-frame clones, with some not included. Among about 200,000 clones listed, around three quarters were seen once. The sequence came from a woman younger than 45 in good health and CMV-seronegative. The chain links TRBV6-5 to TRBJ1-5; 7 bases match TRBD1. The material sequenced was PBMCs. CDR3 sequence reads: CASSYNRGSGTQHF. As DNA, the CDR3 is TGTGCCAGCAGCTATAACAGGGGTTCAGGGACCCAGCATTTT.